The 26 T cell receptor beta chains in this list originate from one sample, sequenced in a study of blood T cell repertoires in COVID-19. Libraries were prepared by immunoSEQ multiplex PCR; TCRdb keeps only in-frame clonotypes and omits some of them. The data contain 50,000 to 75,000 clones, about nine tenths of them seen just once; the ten biggest clones take up over 7.5%. Sample: peripheral blood. These receptors came from a human donor in a cohort sampled during active COVID-19.

V and J are TRBV7-2 and TRBJ1-4; possibly TRBD1 for D (5 bases). Germline lookup yields CDR1 SGHTA and CDR2 FQGNSA. This CDR3 contains 14 residues. The V and J ends lost 0 bases and 7 bases respectively, with 9 bases between them. The DNA for the CDR3 is TGTGCCAGCAGCTTAGCGGGACTGAGTGAAAAACTGTTTTTT. Protein product: CASSLAGLSEKLFF.

This clone was seen just once. An end of the junction differs from the germline gene, which may be a read error. The chain combines TRBV3-1 (or the pseudogene TRBV3-2) with TRBJ1-4, with D tentatively TRBD1 (5 bases). This CDR3 is built from 19 residues. The V gene's germline CDR1 is LGHDT and CDR2 YNNKEL (reference sequence). CDR3 coding DNA: TGTGCCAGCAGTCAAGTTTGGCCATCCGTCCGGGACTCCGGTGAAAAACTGTTTTTT. This encodes CASSQVWPSVRDSGEKLFF.

The rearrangement uses TRBV3-1 (or the pseudogene TRBV3-2) and TRBJ2-7, with D tentatively TRBD2 (5 bases). Per the germline V gene, CDR1 is LGHDT and CDR2 is YNNKEL (reference sequence). This CDR3 is built from 14 residues. Trimming removed 4 bases from V and 6 bases from J, with 16 bases in between. The CDR3 sequence: CASSLLRGLCEQYF. The CDR3 nucleotides are TGTGCCAGCAGCCTCCTTCGGGGTTTATGCGAGCAGTACTTC.

The V gene is TRBV7-4, the J gene TRBJ2-5, with 11 bases aligning to TRBD2. The CDR3 is 15 residues long. The ends lost 2 bases at V and 1 base at J; junction bases unmatched: 0. The germline V gene encodes CDR1 SGHVT and CDR2 SQSDAQ. CDR3 protein: CASSLLAGGQETQYF. The DNA for the CDR3 is TGTGCCAGCAGCTTACTAGCGGGGGGCCAAGAGACCCAGTACTTC.

This clone was seen a handful of times. The chain links TRBV9 to TRBJ2-2; 8 positions match TRBD2. This CDR3 contains 16 residues. After removal of 0 bases from V and 4 bases from J, the junction contained 5 bases not matched to a gene. Germline CDR1 is SGDLS and CDR2 is YYNGEE. CDR3 bases: TGTGCCAGCAGCGTAGAGGGACTAGTGAGCACCGGGGAGCTGTTTTTT. Translated: CASSVEGLVSTGELFF.

This chain uses TRBV6-2 or TRBV6-3 with TRBJ2-6, with D perhaps matching TRBD2 (6 bases). Trimming stripped 1 base from V and 0 bases from J, with 7 bases between. CDR1 is MNHEY and CDR2 is SVGEGT in the germline V gene. The CDR3 covers 16 residues. In DNA form, the CDR3 reads TGTGCCAGCAGTTACTTCGGGAGCTCTGGGGCCAACGTCCTGACTTTC. Translating gives CASSYFGSSGANVLTF.

This chain uses TRBV5-1 with TRBJ2-1; 9 bases fit TRBD2. Per germline, CDR1 SGHRS and CDR2 YFSETQ. The junction had 11 bases not matched to a gene; V was cut back by 4 bases and J by 6 bases. This CDR3 region has 16 residues. The DNA of the CDR3 is TGCGCCAGCAGCCTCCTTGCGGGGGGGCGCGGCAATGAGCAGTTCTTC. This sequence encodes CASSLLAGGRGNEQFF.

The chain employs TRBV18 and TRBJ2-5, with D uncertain. In germline, CDR1 is KGHSH, CDR2 LQKENI. CDR3 length: 14 amino acids. V was cut by 6 bases and J by 5 bases, with 16 bases left in between. CDR3 protein: CASSPQTGSETQYF. The DNA for the CDR3 is TGTGCCAGCTCGCCCCAGACTGGTTCGGAGACCCAGTACTTC.

This clone was counted between two and nine times. The chain is built from TRBV27 and TRBJ1-5; 10 nucleotides line up with TRBD1. This CDR3 has 15 amino acids. The germline V gene has CDR1 MNHEY and CDR2 SMNVEV (reference sequence). V shed 10 bases, J shed 1 base, and the junction held 7 bases outside the gene matches. CDR3 bases: TGTGCCAACGGGACAGGGGAATCGAGCAATCAGCCCCAGCATTTT. Its translation: CANGTGESSNQPQHF.

V gene TRBV3-1 (or the pseudogene TRBV3-2) combines with J gene TRBJ1-1, with D uncertain. Trimming left V 4 bases short and J 6 bases short, with 6 bases between. This CDR3 has 11 residues. Germline V gives CDR1 LGHDT, CDR2 YNNKEL (reference sequence). The CDR3 reads CASSLRAEAFF. Written as DNA, the CDR3 is TGTGCCAGCAGCCTCCGGGCTGAAGCTTTCTTT.

V is TRBV7-9 and J is TRBJ2-7, with TRBD1 matching 9 bases. Germline assignment: CDR1 SEHNR and CDR2 FQNEAQ (reference sequence). V was pared by 5 bases and J by 2 bases, with 7 bases of the junction left unmatched. The CDR3 totals 15 residues. In nucleotides, the CDR3 is TGTGCCAGCAGCCGGGGACAGGGTCCAACCTACGAGCAGTACTTC. Its translation: CASSRGQGPTYEQYF.

The chain couples TRBV18 to TRBJ2-1; 12 bases align to TRBD2. From germline, CDR1 is KGHSH and CDR2 LQKENI. The CDR3 loop spans 18 amino acids. Trimming took 3 bases from V and 2 from J; bases not matched to a gene: 8. In nucleotides, the CDR3 is TGTGCCAGCTCACCGGTGGTGACTAGCGGGAGTACCTACAATGAGCAGTTCTTC. Translation gives CASSPVVTSGSTYNEQFF.

This sequence joins TRBV5-1 and TRBJ2-7; 14 bases match TRBD2. V gave up 5 bases and J gave up 5 bases; unmatched junction bases: 9. The CDR3 runs 16 residues. Germline V gives CDR1 SGHRS, CDR2 YFSETQ. CDR3 sequence: CASSPGLAGVTHEQYF. CDR3 nucleotide sequence: TGCGCCAGCAGTCCGGGACTAGCGGGAGTAACCCACGAGCAGTACTTC.

The chain is built from TRBV5-1 and TRBJ2-3; TRBD2 agrees at 7 bases. Germline values: CDR1 SGHRS, CDR2 YFSETQ. CDR3 length: 13 amino acids. After removal of 0 bases from V and 12 bases from J, the junction contained 7 bases not matched to a gene. CDR3 protein: CASSLDQSGNQYF. The CDR3 DNA sequence: TGCGCCAGCAGCTTGGACCAAAGCGGGAACCAGTATTTT.

V usage is TRBV5-4 and J usage is TRBJ2-7, with a weak D call TRBD1 (6 bases). Trimming took 0 bases from V and 5 from J, leaving 15 bases between them. This CDR3 region has 15 residues. Germline V gene sequence: CDR1 SGHNT, CDR2 YYREEE (reference sequence). CDR3 region: CASSLGGTGSNEQYF. The CDR3 coding sequence is TGTGCCAGCAGCTTGGGGGGCACAGGGAGTAACGAGCAGTACTTC.

The chain has TRBV12-5 and TRBJ1-1; 12 nucleotides align to TRBD1. Looked up from germline, CDR1 is LGHNT and CDR2 is FRNRAP. Losses at the gene ends were 1 base for V and 0 bases for J; bases not matched to a gene: 6. The CDR3 is 18 residues long. The CDR3 DNA is TGTGCTAGTGGTTTGGAGGGACAGGGGGCAACGATGAACACTGAAGCTTTCTTT. The encoded protein is CASGLEGQGATMNTEAFF.

The chain uses TRBV3-1 (or the pseudogene TRBV3-2) and TRBJ1-5, with 8 bases fitting TRBD1. The CDR3 totals 15 residues. The V segment lost 4 bases and the J segment 6 bases; nucleotides outside the gene matches: 8. Germline V gene lookup returns CDR1 LGHDT and CDR2 YNNKEL (reference sequence). CDR3 residues: CASSLRQGFFQPQHF. The DNA for the CDR3 is TGTGCCAGCAGCCTCCGACAGGGGTTTTTTCAGCCCCAGCATTTT.

The CDR3 DNA reads as TGTGCCACCAGCAGAGATCGGGGGGTCGGGGCTAGCACAGATACGCAGTATTTT. It translates to CATSRDRGVGASTDTQYF. The genes are TRBV15 and TRBJ2-3; 7 bases match TRBD2. There are 18 residues in the CDR3. V gave up 0 bases and J gave up 0 bases; unmatched junction bases: 9. Germline assignment: CDR1 LNHNV and CDR2 YYDKDF (reference sequence).

The chain is built from TRBV7-9 and TRBJ2-6; TRBD2 is a possible D gene (6 bases). The CDR3 extends over 17 amino acids. CDR1 is SEHNR, CDR2 FQNEAQ, per germline (reference sequence). The V end lost 4 bases, the J end lost 2 bases, and 15 bases lay between the germline ends. The CDR3, as DNA: TGTGCCAGCAGCTCATCGACGGGGACTCCTGGGGCCAACGTCCTGACTTTC. This translates into CASSSSTGTPGANVLTF.

This clone is a singleton in its sample. The chain employs TRBV9 and TRBJ2-3; the D gene is possibly TRBD2 (6 bases). With 5 bases removed from V and 2 bases from J, the gap between germline ends came to 9 bases. CDR3 size: 13 residues. Germline V lookup: CDR1 SGDLS, CDR2 YYNGEE. CDR3 region: CASRELATDTQYF. CDR3 DNA: TGTGCCAGCAGGGAACTAGCCACAGATACGCAGTATTTT.

The chain is built from TRBV28 and TRBJ2-1; 11 bases match TRBD2. V lost 8 bases to trimming and J lost 8 bases; unmatched junction nucleotides: 8. This CDR3 spans 14 amino acids. Germline V CDR1 and CDR2: MDHEN, SYDVKM. CDR3 nucleotide sequence: TGTGCCAGCGGAACTAGCGGGAGCATCTATGAGCAGTTCTTC. Protein: CASGTSGSIYEQFF. The whole variable domain, filled in from reference TRBV28 and TRBJ2-1, reads DVKVTQSSRYLVKRTGEKVFLECVQDMDHENMFWYRQDPGLGLRLIYFSYDVKMKEKGDIPEGYSVSREKKERFSLILESASTNQTSMYLCASGTSGSIYEQFFGPGTRLTVL.

The genes are TRBV4-1 and TRBJ1-6, with D maybe TRBD1 (5 bases). V lost 0 bases and J 10 bases, leaving 16 bases between the germline ends. This CDR3 spans 16 amino acids. The V gene's germline CDR1 is MGHRA and CDR2 YSYEKL. CDR3 in DNA: TGCGCCAGCAGCCAAGAGTTGGCGCAGGGTTGGTCACCCCTCCACTTT. Protein sequence: CASSQELAQGWSPLHF.

This clone was recorded only once. J is TRBJ1-2 and V is TRBV6-5; 7 nucleotides agree with TRBD1. The CDR3 runs to 13 residues. Germline lookup yields CDR1 MNHEY and CDR2 SVGAGI. With 5 bases clipped from V and 6 bases from J, the junction kept 6 bases outside the gene matches. CDR3 sequence: CASSPRTGDGYTF. The CDR3 DNA is TGTGCCAGCAGTCCCCGGACAGGTGATGGCTACACCTTC.

This chain links TRBV19 with TRBJ1-1; D perhaps matches TRBD1 (5 bases). Germline V gene sequence: CDR1 LNHDA, CDR2 SQIVND (reference sequence). The V end lost 1 base, the J end lost 0 bases, and 9 bases lay between the germline ends. This CDR3 is 15 amino acids long. The CDR3 region is CASSIGLGLNTEAFF. The DNA for the CDR3 is TGTGCCAGTAGTATAGGCCTGGGGCTGAACACTGAAGCTTTCTTT.

This clone appeared once. The chain has TRBV7-9 and TRBJ1-2; 9 bases line up with TRBD1. Germline-derived CDR1 and CDR2 are SEHNR and FQNEAQ (reference sequence). The ends lost 5 bases at V and 5 bases at J; junction bases unmatched: 9. The CDR3 runs to 15 residues. The CDR3, as DNA: TGTGCCAGCAGCCCGTCCGGGACAGGGAGGTATGGCTACACCTTC. It codes for CASSPSGTGRYGYTF.

The chain has TRBV5-6 and TRBJ2-5; maybe TRBD2 (5 bases). Trimming removed 3 bases from V and 8 bases from J, with 14 bases in between. Germline V gene lookup returns CDR1 SGHDT and CDR2 YYEEEE. This CDR3 has 13 residues. The CDR3 nucleotides are TGTGCCAGCAGCTCAAGCCCCAGCGGAACCCAGTACTTC. This gives the protein CASSSSPSGTQYF.